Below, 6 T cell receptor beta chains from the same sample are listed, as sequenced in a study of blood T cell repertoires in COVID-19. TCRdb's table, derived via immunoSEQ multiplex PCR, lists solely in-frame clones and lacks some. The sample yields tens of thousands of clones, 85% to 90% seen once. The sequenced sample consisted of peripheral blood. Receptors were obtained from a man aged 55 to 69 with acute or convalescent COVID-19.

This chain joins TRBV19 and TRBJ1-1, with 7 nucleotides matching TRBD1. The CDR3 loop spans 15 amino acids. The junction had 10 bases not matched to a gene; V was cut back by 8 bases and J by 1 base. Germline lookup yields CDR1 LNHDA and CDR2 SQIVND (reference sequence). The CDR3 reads CASPSPGTANTEAFF. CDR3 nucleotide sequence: TGTGCCAGTCCTTCACCCGGGACAGCGAACACTGAAGCTTTCTTT.

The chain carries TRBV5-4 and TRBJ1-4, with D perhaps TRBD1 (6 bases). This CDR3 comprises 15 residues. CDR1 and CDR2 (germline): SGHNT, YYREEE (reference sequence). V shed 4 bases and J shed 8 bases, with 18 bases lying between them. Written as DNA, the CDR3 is TGTGCCAGCAGCCCCAGCGGGGGGGGCCGGGAAAAACTGTTTTTT. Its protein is CASSPSGGGREKLFF.

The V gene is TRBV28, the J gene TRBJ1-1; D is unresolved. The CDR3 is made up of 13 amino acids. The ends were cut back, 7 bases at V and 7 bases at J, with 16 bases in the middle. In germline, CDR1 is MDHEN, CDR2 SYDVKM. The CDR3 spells CASIGERTIEAFF. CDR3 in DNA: TGTGCCAGCATCGGGGAACGGACGATTGAAGCTTTCTTT.

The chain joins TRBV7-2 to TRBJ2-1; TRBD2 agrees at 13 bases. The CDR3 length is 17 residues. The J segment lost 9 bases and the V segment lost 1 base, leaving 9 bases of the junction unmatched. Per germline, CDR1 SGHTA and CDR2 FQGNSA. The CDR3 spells CASSLGLGTSGMGEQFF. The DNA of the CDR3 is TGTGCCAGCAGCTTAGGGTTGGGGACTAGCGGGATGGGTGAGCAGTTCTTC. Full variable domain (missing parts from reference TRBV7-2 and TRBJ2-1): GAGVSQSPSNKVTEKGKDVELRCDPISGHTALYWYRQSLGQGLEFLIYFQGNSAPDKSGLPSDRFSAERTGGSVSTLTIQRTQQEDSAVYLCASSLGLGTSGMGEQFFGPGTRLTVL.

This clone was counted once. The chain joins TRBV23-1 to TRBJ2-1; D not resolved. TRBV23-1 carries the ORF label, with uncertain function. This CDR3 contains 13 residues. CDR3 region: CGLEAHSYNEQFF. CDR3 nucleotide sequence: TGCGGACTCGAGGCCCACTCCTACAATGAGCAGTTCTTC.

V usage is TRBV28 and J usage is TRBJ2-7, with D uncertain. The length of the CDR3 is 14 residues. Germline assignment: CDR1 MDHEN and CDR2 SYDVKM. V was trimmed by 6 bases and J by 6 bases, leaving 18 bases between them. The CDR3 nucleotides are TGTGCCAGCAGACACCTAGACTTCGATGGCGAGCAGTACTTC. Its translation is CASRHLDFDGEQYF.